These T cell receptor beta chains were read from a single sample in a study of shared clonotypes between healthy human individuals. Profiling relied on immunoSEQ multiplex PCR, and the TCRdb table lists in-frame clones only, not all of them. Among millions of clones, roughly 91% were seen once, and the ten largest hold 1.5% to 2%. What was sequenced was naive CD8+ T cells from PBMCs. The receptors here all came from a man aged 18 to 30 in good health. Some clones in this sample may be carry-over from other donors' samples. CDR3s include the opening cysteine and the closing phenylalanine or tryptophan. A D gene is named only where the DNA matches it firmly. Clone size is not always given. Where it is, it says once, few, many or a class for expanded clones.

>-|TRBJ2-1|-|TRBV5-6|13
CASSLGRRNEQFF
TGTGCCAGCAGCTTGGGCAGACGGAATGAGCAGTTCTTC
>once|TRBJ1-1|-|TRBV5-1|15
CASSFGEPKGTEAFF
TGCGCCAGCAGCTTCGGCGAACCCAAGGGCACTGAAGCTTTCTTT
>once|TRBJ1-5|TRBD1|TRBV6-5|15
CASSYYQGEDQPQHF
TGTGCCAGCAGTTACTACCAGGGGGAGGATCAGCCCCAGCATTTT
>-|TRBJ2-2|-|TRBV13|17
CASSLRQVYANTGELFF
TGTGCCAGCAGCTTAAGGCAAGTCTACGCGAACACCGGGGAGCTGTTTTTT
>-|TRBJ2-1|-|TRBV7-9|16
CASSLEGLTQQWEQFF
TGTGCCAGCAGCTTAGAGGGACTGACCCAACAATGGGAGCAGTTCTTC
>-|TRBJ2-1|-|TRBV7-9|15
CASSSKLSPYNEQFF
TGTGCCAGCAGCTCTAAGCTGTCCCCCTACAATGAGCAGTTCTTC
>-|TRBJ2-3|TRBD2|TRBV28|16
CASSLDSGDATDTQYF
TGTGCCAGCAGTTTAGACAGCGGGGACGCCACAGATACGCAGTATTTT
>-|TRBJ2-7|-|TRBV20-1|11
CSASQGYEQYF
TGCAGTGCTAGTCAGGGGTACGAGCAGTACTTC
>once|TRBJ1-5|-|TRBV5-8|15
CASSEETGTGQPQHF
TGTGCCAGCAGCGAGGAAACAGGGACGGGGCAGCCCCAGCATTTT
>-|TRBJ2-7|TRBD2|TRBV27|15
CASSLAGGPGYEQYF
TGTGCCAGCAGCTTAGCGGGAGGGCCGGGCTACGAGCAGTACTTC
>-|TRBJ2-1|TRBD2|TRBV27|16
CASTWSGGVFIPEQFF
TGTGCCAGCACCTGGAGTGGGGGGGTGTTCATTCCGGAGCAGTTCTTC
>few|TRBJ1-1|-|TRBV30|11
CAWSRQTEAFF
TGTGCCTGGAGTAGACAGACGGAAGCTTTCTTT
>-|TRBJ2-4|-|TRBV30|14
CAWSGWSSENIQYF
TGTGCCTGGAGTGGGTGGTCGAGCGAAAACATTCAGTACTTC
>-|TRBJ2-7|-|TRBV29-1|13
CSVEDAETYEQYF
TGCAGCGTTGAAGATGCGGAAACCTACGAGCAGTACTTC
>-|TRBJ2-7|-|TRBV13|14
CASSFGSGHYEQYF
TGTGCCAGCAGCTTCGGGAGCGGGCACTACGAGCAGTACTTC
>-|TRBJ2-5|-|TRBV29-1|13
CSVEPGPRETQYF
TGCAGCGTTGAACCGGGGCCCCGGGAGACCCAGTACTTC
>-|TRBJ2-3|TRBD2|TRBV5-4|16
CASSLKREISQHTQYF
TGTGCCAGCAGCTTGAAGCGGGAGATCTCACAGCATACGCAGTATTTT
>few|TRBJ1-2|TRBD1|TRBV29-1|12
CSAETGIYGYTF
TGCAGCGCCGAGACAGGGATCTATGGCTACACCTTC
>-|TRBJ2-2|TRBD1|TRBV6-1|16
CASSEGQGGNTGELFF
TGTGCCAGCAGTGAAGGACAGGGGGGTAACACCGGGGAGCTGTTTTTT
>-|TRBJ1-5|-|TRBV2|14
CASSEGGYYQPQHF
TGTGCCAGCAGTGAAGGGGGTTACTATCAGCCCCAGCATTTT
>once|TRBJ2-1|-|TRBV19|15
CASSIMADPIHEQFF
TGTGCCAGTAGTATAATGGCCGACCCAATTCATGAGCAGTTCTTC
>-|TRBJ2-1|-|TRBV2|17
CASSDLGGRQSYNEQFF
TGTGCCAGCAGTGATCTCGGGGGGCGCCAGTCCTACAATGAGCAGTTCTTC
>-|TRBJ2-7|-|TRBV27|13
CASSPGRTYEQYF
TGTGCCAGCAGTCCCGGTAGGACCTACGAGCAGTACTTC
>-|TRBJ2-3|TRBD1|TRBV5-6|16
CASSLEGAGGTDTQYF
TGTGCCAGCAGCTTAGAGGGGGCGGGTGGCACAGATACGCAGTATTTT
>-|TRBJ2-3|TRBD2|TRBV4-1|19
CASSLLPRGLAGATDTQYF
TGCGCCAGCAGCCTATTGCCCCGTGGACTAGCGGGAGCGACAGATACGCAGTATTTT
>-|TRBJ2-3|TRBD1|TRBV7-3|18
CASSLYPRDREETDTQYF
TGTGCCAGCAGCTTATATCCCAGGGACAGGGAAGAAACAGATACGCAGTATTTT
>-|TRBJ2-7|-|TRBV27|14
CASSDTPRASEQYF
TGTGCCAGCAGTGATACACCACGGGCATCCGAGCAGTACTTC
>-|TRBJ1-2|TRBD1|TRBV28|15
CASSFSGGSNYGYTF
TGTGCCAGCAGTTTTTCAGGGGGCTCGAACTATGGCTACACCTTC
>-|TRBJ2-5|-|TRBV11-2|13
CASSLARAETQYF
TGTGCCAGCAGCTTAGCCAGGGCGGAGACCCAGTACTTC
>-|TRBJ1-2|-|TRBV7-9|15
CASSPDRDPPYGYTF
TGTGCCAGCAGCCCCGACAGAGACCCTCCCTATGGCTACACCTTC
>-|TRBJ2-3|-|TRBV10-1|14
CARPATRSRDTQYF
TGCGCCAGACCGGCTACTAGGTCTCGAGATACGCAGTATTTT
>-|TRBJ2-1|TRBD2|TRBV29-1|13
CSVRLAEYNEQFF
TGCAGCGTTAGGCTAGCGGAATACAATGAGCAGTTCTTC
>-|TRBJ1-5|-|TRBV1|15
CTSSQDQGLDQPQHF
TGCACCAGCAGCCAAGATCAGGGGTTAGATCAGCCCCAGCATTTT
>-|TRBJ2-2|-|TRBV19|17
CASSIAGEGPATGELFF
TGTGCCAGTAGTATAGCCGGAGAAGGGCCAGCCACCGGGGAGCTGTTTTTT
>-|TRBJ2-7|TRBD2|TRBV5-4|15
CASSLWTGGPGEQYF
TGTGCCAGCAGCTTGTGGACGGGAGGGCCGGGGGAGCAGTACTTC
>-|TRBJ2-7|-|TRBV5-1|12
CASSVGGREQYF
TGCGCCAGCAGTGTCGGGGGGCGGGAGCAGTACTTC
>-|TRBJ2-4|TRBD2|TRBV7-9|18
CASSPRSSGALAKNIQYF
TGTGCCAGCAGCCCTAGGTCTAGCGGGGCCCTGGCCAAAAACATTCAGTACTTC